These 13 T cell receptor beta chains came from one sample sequenced in a study of shared clonotypes between healthy human individuals. Method: immunoSEQ multiplex PCR; TCRdb's copy keeps in-frame clones and lacks some. The table lists more than 550,000 clones, 55% to 80% of them singletons. The sample consisted of memory CD4+ T cells sorted from blood. Described subset: CD45RA-negative fraction. The receptors were sampled from a woman in her 30s in good health.

This clone was detected once. V gene TRBV4-1 combines with J gene TRBJ2-3, with TRBD1 identical over 10 bases. The CDR3 covers 18 residues. V dropped 5 bases and J dropped 4; count of bases not matched to a gene: 15. CDR1 is MGHRA, CDR2 YSYEKL, per germline. In DNA, the CDR3 is TGCGCCAGCAGCGTAAGATCGGGGGGGACAGGGGTTTCAGATACGCAGTATTTT. The encoded protein is CASSVRSGGTGVSDTQYF.

The chain combines TRBV6-6 with TRBJ2-3; 12 bases line up with TRBD2. The germline V gene has CDR1 MNHNY and CDR2 SVGAGI (reference sequence). The junction had 1 base not matched to a gene; V was cut back by 4 bases and J by 8 bases. The CDR3 sequence is 13 residues long. In nucleotides, the CDR3 is TGTGCCAGCAGTTCTAGCGGGAGGGGTACGCAGTATTTT. Translated, it gives CASSSSGRGTQYF.

This clone was detected only a few times. This rearrangement joins TRBV19 to TRBJ1-5; D might be TRBD1 (6 bases). The CDR3 sequence is 17 residues long. V was shortened by 5 bases and J by 7 bases, with 24 bases between the two germline ends. Germline V gives CDR1 LNHDA, CDR2 SQIVND (reference sequence). CDR3 DNA: TGTGCCAGTAGTCTCGGAGGTTCATACAGGGTGGCCCAGCCCCAGCATTTT. Its translation: CASSLGGSYRVAQPQHF.

V and J are TRBV5-1 and TRBJ1-1; 9 bases are a match to TRBD1. Germline V gene data show CDR1 as SGHRS and CDR2 as YFSETQ. The CDR3 runs to 16 residues. Germline trimming cut 4 bases from V and 0 bases from J; bases unmatched to any gene: 7. CDR3 sequence reads: CASSNRGLTMNTEAFF. DNA for the CDR3: TGCGCCAGCAGCAACAGGGGGCTTACTATGAACACTGAAGCTTTCTTT.

The chain employs TRBV15 and TRBJ1-5; D is possibly TRBD1 (6 bases). The CDR3 totals 15 residues. Germline V gene data show CDR1 as LNHNV and CDR2 as YYDKDF (reference sequence). The V end lost 0 bases, the J end lost 5 bases, and 11 bases lay between the germline ends. CDR3 loop: CATSREQGGDQPQHF. CDR3 DNA: TGTGCCACCAGCAGAGAACAGGGAGGGGATCAGCCCCAGCATTTT.

The chain is built from TRBV29-1 and TRBJ1-2; D is unresolved. Germline CDR1 reads SQVTM; CDR2 reads ANQGSEA. V dropped 0 bases and J dropped 8 bases, with 19 bases sitting between them. The CDR3 is 15 residues long. The CDR3 here is CSVEDRREGKRGYTF. CDR3 sequence (DNA): TGCAGCGTTGAAGATAGGAGGGAGGGTAAAAGGGGCTACACCTTC. Together with reference TRBV29-1 and TRBJ1-2, the CDR3 gives the full variable domain: SAVISQKPSRDICQRGTSLTIQCQVDSQVTMMFWYRQQPGQSLTLIATANQGSEATYESGFVIDKFPISRPNLTFSTLTVSNMSPEDSSIYLCSVEDRREGKRGYTFGSGTRLTVV.

The chain couples TRBV6-1 to TRBJ2-7; 9 bases line up with TRBD1. CDR3 length: 14 amino acids. Trimming at V came to 10 bases and at J to 4 bases, leaving 11 bases not matched to a gene. The V gene's germline CDR1 is MNHNS and CDR2 SASEGT. CDR3 sequence reads: CATNLGQGRYEQYF. DNA for the CDR3: TGTGCCACCAACCTAGGACAGGGGAGGTACGAGCAGTACTTC.

This chain joins TRBV10-3 and TRBJ1-1, with 7 bases fitting TRBD1. The germline V gene encodes CDR1 ENHRY and CDR2 SYGVKD. The J segment lost 1 base and the V segment lost 4 bases, leaving 3 bases of the junction unmatched. The CDR3 is 14 residues long. Here the CDR3 DNA reads TGTGCCATCAGTGCAGGACAGGAGAACACTGAAGCTTTCTTT. Translating it yields CAISAGQENTEAFF.

This clone was recorded a few times. The chain has TRBV7-9 and TRBJ2-5; no definite D call. Trimming cost V 3 bases and J 5 bases, with 13 bases left between them. The CDR3 sequence is 14 residues long. Per germline, CDR1 SEHNR and CDR2 FQNEAQ (reference sequence). The CDR3 here is CASSFWDGVETQYF. DNA for the CDR3: TGTGCCAGCAGCTTTTGGGATGGAGTCGAGACCCAGTACTTC.

The chain carries TRBV6-1 and TRBJ1-4, with 9 bases aligning to TRBD1. The CDR3 contains 15 residues. Looked up from germline, CDR1 is MNHNS and CDR2 is SASEGT. V was pared by 7 bases and J by 10 bases, with 13 bases of the junction left unmatched. In DNA, the CDR3 is TGTGCCAGCAAGACTACGGGACAGGGAGTTGGAAAACTGTTTTTT. Its protein is CASKTTGQGVGKLFF.

This chain joins TRBV5-1 and TRBJ2-2; D is undetermined. Germline-derived CDR1 and CDR2 are SGHRS and YFSETQ. The CDR3 sequence is 15 residues long. Trimming took off 3 bases at V and 2 bases at J, with 11 bases between the two ends. CDR3 nucleotides: TGCGCCAGCAGCTATACGGACGGAAACACCGGGGAGCTGTTTTTT. It specifies CASSYTDGNTGELFF.

This clone was detected once. The CDR3 DNA reads as TGTGCCAGCAGTAGGGGGACTAGCGGGATCCTGAGCTACGAGCAGTACTTC. Protein sequence: CASSRGTSGILSYEQYF. The chain couples TRBV28 to TRBJ2-7; 13 bases are a match to TRBD2. The J segment lost 3 bases and the V segment lost 5 bases, leaving 10 bases of the junction unmatched. Per the germline V gene, CDR1 is MDHEN and CDR2 is SYDVKM. The CDR3 loop spans 17 amino acids.

A few counts support this clone. The V call is TRBV25-1, the J call TRBJ2-5; perhaps TRBD2 as D (7 bases). Germline lookup yields CDR1 MGHDK and CDR2 SYGVNS. The V end lost 2 bases, the J end lost 2 bases, and 12 bases lay between the germline ends. CDR3 length: 15 amino acids. The CDR3 nucleotides read TGTGCCAGCAGTGAAGCACAGGGACTACAAGAGACCCAGTACTTC. It yields the protein CASSEAQGLQETQYF.